A few counts support the clone carrying this TCR beta chain. A single record per CDR3 protein comes from TCRdb applying MiXCR to the RT-PCR reads. Of about a million distinct CDR3 sequences listed, under 20% are singletons. The record originates from a study of patients and donors after allogeneic stem cell transplantation. This CDR3 is built from 14 residues. Germline V gene sequence: CDR1 SQVTM, CDR2 ANQGSEA. After removal of 7 bases from V and 7 bases from J, the junction contained 13 bases not matched to a gene. This sequence joins TRBV29-1 and TRBJ2-1, with 7 bases that match TRBD2. This receptor was taken from a human donor who was either an allogeneic HSCT recipient or a stem cell or donor lymphocyte infusion donor (not recorded which). It is not recorded whose cells these are; they may come from a transplant donor. The sample taken for sequencing was blood, either unsorted or a sorted T cell fraction (not recorded which). The CDR3 DNA is TGCAGCGCGAGGCGAGGCGGGAGTGGGAATGAGCAGTTCTTC. This sequence encodes CSARRGGSGNEQFF.